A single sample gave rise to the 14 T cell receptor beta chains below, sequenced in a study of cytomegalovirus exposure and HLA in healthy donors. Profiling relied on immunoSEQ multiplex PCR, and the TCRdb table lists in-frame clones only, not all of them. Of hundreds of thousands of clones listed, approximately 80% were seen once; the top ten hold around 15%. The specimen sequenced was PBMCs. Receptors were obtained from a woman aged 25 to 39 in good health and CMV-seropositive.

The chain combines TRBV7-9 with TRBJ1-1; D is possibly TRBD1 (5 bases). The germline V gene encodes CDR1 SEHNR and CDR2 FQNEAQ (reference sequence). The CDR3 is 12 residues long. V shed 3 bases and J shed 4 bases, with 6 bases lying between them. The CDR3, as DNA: TGTGCCAGCAGCTTCGACAGCACTGAAGCTTTCTTT. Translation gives CASSFDSTEAFF.

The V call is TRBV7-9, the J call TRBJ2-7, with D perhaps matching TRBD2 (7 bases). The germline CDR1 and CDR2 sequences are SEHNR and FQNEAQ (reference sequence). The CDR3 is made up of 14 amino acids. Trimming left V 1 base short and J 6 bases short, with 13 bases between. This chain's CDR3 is CASSLVGGLGEQYF. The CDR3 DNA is TGTGCCAGCAGCTTAGTCGGGGGGCTCGGCGAGCAGTACTTC.

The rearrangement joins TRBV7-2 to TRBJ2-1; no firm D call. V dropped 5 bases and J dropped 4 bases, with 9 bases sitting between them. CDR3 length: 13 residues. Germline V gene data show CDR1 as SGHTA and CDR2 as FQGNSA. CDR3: CASSPSEYNEQFF. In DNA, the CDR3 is TGTGCCAGCAGCCCCAGCGAGTACAATGAGCAGTTCTTC.

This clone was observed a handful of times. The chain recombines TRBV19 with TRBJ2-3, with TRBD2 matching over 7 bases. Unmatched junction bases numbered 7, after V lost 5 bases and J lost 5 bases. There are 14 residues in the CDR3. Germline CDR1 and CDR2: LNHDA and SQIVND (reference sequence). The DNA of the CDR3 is TGTGCCAGTAGTTGGTCGGGAGGTAGAGATACGCAGTATTTT. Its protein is CASSWSGGRDTQYF.

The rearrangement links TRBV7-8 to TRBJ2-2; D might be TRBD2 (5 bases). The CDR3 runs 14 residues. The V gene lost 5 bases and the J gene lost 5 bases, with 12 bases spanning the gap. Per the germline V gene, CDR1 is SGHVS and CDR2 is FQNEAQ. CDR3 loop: CASSRTVGTGELFF. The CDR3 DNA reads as TGTGCCAGCAGCCGGACTGTAGGTACCGGGGAGCTGTTTTTT.

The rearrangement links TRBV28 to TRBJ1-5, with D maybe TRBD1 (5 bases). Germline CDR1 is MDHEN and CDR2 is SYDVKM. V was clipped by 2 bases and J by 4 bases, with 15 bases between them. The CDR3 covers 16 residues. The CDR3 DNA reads TGTGCCAGCAGTTTAGACCCCAGGGAGGTTAATCAGCCCCAGCATTTT. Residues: CASSLDPREVNQPQHF. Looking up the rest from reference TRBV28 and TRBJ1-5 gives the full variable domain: DVKVTQSSRYLVKRTGEKVFLECVQDMDHENMFWYRQDPGLGLRLIYFSYDVKMKEKGDIPEGYSVSREKKERFSLILESASTNQTSMYLCASSLDPREVNQPQHFGDGTRLSIL.

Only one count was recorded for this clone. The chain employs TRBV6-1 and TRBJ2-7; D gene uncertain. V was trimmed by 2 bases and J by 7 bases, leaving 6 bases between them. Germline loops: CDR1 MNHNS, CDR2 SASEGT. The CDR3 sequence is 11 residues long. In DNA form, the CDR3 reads TGTGCCAGCAGTGAATTCTGGGAGCAGTACTTC. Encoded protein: CASSEFWEQYF.

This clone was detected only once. The CDR3 DNA follows: TGTGCCAGCAGCTTGGTGGGACGCGGGGCAGATACGCAGTATTTT. The encoded protein is CASSLVGRGADTQYF. The chain employs TRBV5-4 and TRBJ2-3, with D possibly being TRBD2 (6 bases). The V gene's germline CDR1 is SGHNT and CDR2 YYREEE (reference sequence). The CDR3 totals 15 residues. V shed 0 bases and J shed 4 bases, with 12 bases lying between them.

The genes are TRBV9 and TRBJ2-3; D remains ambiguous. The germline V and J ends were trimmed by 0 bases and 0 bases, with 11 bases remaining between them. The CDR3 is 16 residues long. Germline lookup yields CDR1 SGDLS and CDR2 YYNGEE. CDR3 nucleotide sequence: TGTGCCAGCAGCGTAGTGGACGGCTCTAGCACAGATACGCAGTATTTT. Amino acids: CASSVVDGSSTDTQYF.

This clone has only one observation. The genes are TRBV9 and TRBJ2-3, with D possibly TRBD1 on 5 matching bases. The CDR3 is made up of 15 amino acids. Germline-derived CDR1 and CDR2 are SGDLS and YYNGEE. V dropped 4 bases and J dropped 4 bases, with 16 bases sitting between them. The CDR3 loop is CASSTFSGLADTQYF. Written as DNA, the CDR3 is TGTGCCAGCAGCACTTTCTCAGGGTTGGCAGATACGCAGTATTTT.

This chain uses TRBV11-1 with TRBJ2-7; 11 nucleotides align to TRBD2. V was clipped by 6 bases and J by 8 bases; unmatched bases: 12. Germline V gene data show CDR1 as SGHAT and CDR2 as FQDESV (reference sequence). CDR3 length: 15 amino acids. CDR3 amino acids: CASREGLAGLGKQYF. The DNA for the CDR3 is TGTGCCAGCAGAGAAGGACTAGCGGGCTTGGGGAAGCAGTACTTC.

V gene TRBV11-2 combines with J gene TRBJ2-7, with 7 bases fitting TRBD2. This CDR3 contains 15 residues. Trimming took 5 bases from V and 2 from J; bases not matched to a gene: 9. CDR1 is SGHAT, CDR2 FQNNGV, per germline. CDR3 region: CASSPRFGGAYEQYF. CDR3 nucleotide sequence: TGTGCCAGCAGCCCCCGCTTTGGGGGGGCCTACGAGCAGTACTTC.

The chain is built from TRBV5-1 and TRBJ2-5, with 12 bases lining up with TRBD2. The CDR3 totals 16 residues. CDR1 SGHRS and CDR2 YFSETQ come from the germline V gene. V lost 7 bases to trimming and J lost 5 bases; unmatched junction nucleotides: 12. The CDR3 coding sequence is TGCGCCAGCCGGGCCGGGGCTAGCGGGAGGGTGGAGACCCAGTACTTC. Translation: CASRAGASGRVETQYF.

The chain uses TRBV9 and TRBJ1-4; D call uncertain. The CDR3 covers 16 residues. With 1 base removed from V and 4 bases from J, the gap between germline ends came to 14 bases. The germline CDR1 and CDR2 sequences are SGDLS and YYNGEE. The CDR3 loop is CASSVLDVAVNEKLFF. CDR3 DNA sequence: TGTGCCAGCAGCGTACTCGATGTGGCAGTTAATGAAAAACTGTTTTTT.